This T cell receptor beta chain was sequenced in a study of T cell responses to AZD1222 COVID-19 vaccine. Second-dose groups at about 4 or about 12 weeks were pooled. This CDR3 is built from 16 residues. Germline CDR1 reads KGHDR; CDR2 reads SFDVKD. V was clipped by 9 bases and J by 5 bases; unmatched bases: 14. Some clones are missing from TCRdb's copy, which holds only in-frame ones; the method was immunoSEQ multiplex PCR. The sample has about 120,000 clones; roughly nine tenths are singletons. Study observations and caveats: CD4 TCRs covered the whole spike, strongest at regions 160-218 and 743-854. When two AZD1222 doses had been given, Spike-specific TCR breadth and depth rose. Targeting of unmutated variant regions was reportedly seen in nearly half of spike-specific TCRs.

This clone was detected a few times. The target antigen is unknown. The chain links TRBV24-1 to TRBJ2-7; 11 bases line up with TRBD2. The clonotype was recovered from an adult who received the AZD1222 COVID-19 vaccine. The specimen comprised peripheral blood, sampled 28 days after the second AZD1222 dose. The CDR3 is CATSHPVAGGPHEQYF. CDR3 DNA: TGTGCCACCTCACACCCCGTAGCGGGAGGGCCCCACGAGCAGTACTTC.